Included here is one T cell receptor beta chain sequence, with context. The data were obtained in a study of control samples from healthy donors and cancer patients. The repertoire was sequenced with immunoSEQ multiplex PCR; TCRdb's copy has only in-frame clones and lacks some. The sample carries 100,000 to 110,000 clones, more than 85% recorded once. The V end lost 3 bases, the J end lost 7 bases, and 13 bases lay between the germline ends. The CDR3 runs 14 residues. Germline V gives CDR1 ENHRY, CDR2 SYGVKD. V is TRBV10-3 and J is TRBJ2-1; the D gene is possibly TRBD1 (5 bases). Sequencing was done on a sample of blood. The receptor comes from a woman aged 50 to 60 in good health. The CDR3 DNA reads TGTGCCATCAGTGACTGGGGCAAGGAGAATGAGCAGTTCTTC. This gives the protein CAISDWGKENEQFF.